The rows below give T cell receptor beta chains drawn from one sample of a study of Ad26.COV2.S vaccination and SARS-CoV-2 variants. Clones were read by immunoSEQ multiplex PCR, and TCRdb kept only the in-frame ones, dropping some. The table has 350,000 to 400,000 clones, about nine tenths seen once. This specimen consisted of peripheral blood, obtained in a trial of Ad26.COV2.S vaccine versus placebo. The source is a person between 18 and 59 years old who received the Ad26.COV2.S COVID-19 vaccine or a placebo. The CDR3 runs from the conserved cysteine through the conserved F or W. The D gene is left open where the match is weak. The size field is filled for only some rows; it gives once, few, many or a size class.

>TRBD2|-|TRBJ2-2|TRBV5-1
TGCGCCAGCAGCGGTGGCGGGGGGGCCACCGGGGAGCTGTTTTTT
CASSGGGGATGELFF
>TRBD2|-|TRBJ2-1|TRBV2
TGTGCCAGCAGTGAAGGGCGCCTAGCGGGGGGGCAAGAGCAGTTCTTC
CASSEGRLAGGQEQFF
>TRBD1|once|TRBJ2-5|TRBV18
TGTGCCAGCTCACCACCAACAGGGGCTCAAGAGACCCAGTACTTC
CASSPPTGAQETQYF
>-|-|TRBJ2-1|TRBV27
TGTGCCAGCACCTCCAAGGGGCAGTGGTACAATGAGCAGTTCTTC
CASTSKGQWYNEQFF
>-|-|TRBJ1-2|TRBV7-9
TGTGCCAGCAGTCACGGGACCGCCCTCTTTAACTATGGCTACACCTTC
CASSHGTALFNYGYTF
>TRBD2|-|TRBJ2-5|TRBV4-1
TGCGCCAGCAGCCAGGCGGGACTAGAAACCCAGTACTTC
CASSQAGLETQYF
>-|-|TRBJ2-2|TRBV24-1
TGTGCCACCAGTGATGCAGGGGTTGCCACCGGGGAGCTGTTTTTT
CATSDAGVATGELFF
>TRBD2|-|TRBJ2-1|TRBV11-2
TGTGCCAGCAGCTTAGGTAGCGGGGGATTCGTTGAGCAGTTCTTC
CASSLGSGGFVEQFF
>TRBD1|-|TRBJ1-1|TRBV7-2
TGTGCCAGCAGCTACGGGACAGGGGAGGTAGCTTTCTTT
CASSYGTGEVAFF
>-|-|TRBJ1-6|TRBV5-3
TGTGCCAGAAACCGGAGGGCTTCACCCCTCCACTTT
CARNRRASPLHF
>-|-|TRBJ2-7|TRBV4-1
TGCGCCAGCAGCCAAGGGAGGGGAGACAGTAAAACTTACGAGCAGTACTTC
CASSQGRGDSKTYEQYF
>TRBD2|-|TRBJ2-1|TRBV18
TGTGCCAGCTCCCATAGCGGGCCGTGGAATGAGCAGTTCTTC
CASSHSGPWNEQFF
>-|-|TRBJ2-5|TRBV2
TGTGCCAGCACCAAAATCGCGAAGACCCAGTACTTC
CASTKIAKTQYF
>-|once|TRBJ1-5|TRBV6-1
TGTGCCAGCAGTGACGCATGGGACTCCCCCAAAAGTCAGCCCCAGCATTTT
CASSDAWDSPKSQPQHF
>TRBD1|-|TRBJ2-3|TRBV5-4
TGTGCCAGCAGACAGGGGCCTAGCACAGATACGCAGTATTTT
CASRQGPSTDTQYF
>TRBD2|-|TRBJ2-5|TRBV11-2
TGTGCCAGCAGCTTAGTCGGGCTAGCGGGGGAGACCCAGTACTTC
CASSLVGLAGETQYF
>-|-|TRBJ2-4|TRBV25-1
TGTGCCAGCAGACAGGTACCCCGAGCCAAAAACATTCAGTACTTC
CASRQVPRAKNIQYF
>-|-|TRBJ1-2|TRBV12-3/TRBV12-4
TGTGCCAGCATGAACGGCTTTTCCTATGGCTACACCTTC
CASMNGFSYGYTF
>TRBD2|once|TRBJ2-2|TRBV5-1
TGCGCCAGCAGCGAGGGACTAGCGGGGGAAACCGGGGAGCTGTTTTTT
CASSEGLAGETGELFF
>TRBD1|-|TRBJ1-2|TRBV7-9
TGTGCCAGCAGCCACGGACAGGCCCCCTATGGCTACACCTTC
CASSHGQAPYGYTF
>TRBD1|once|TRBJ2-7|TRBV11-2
TGTGCCAGCAGCTTAGGGGGACAGGGATCCTACGAGCAGTACTTC
CASSLGGQGSYEQYF
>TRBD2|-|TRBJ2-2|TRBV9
TGTGCCAGCAGCCCTGGGACTAGCGGGGGAACCGGGGAGCTGTTTTTT
CASSPGTSGGTGELFF
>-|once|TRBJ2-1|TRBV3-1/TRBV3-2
TGTGCCAGCAGCCACTCCCAGGGAGGTGGGCAGTTCTTC
CASSHSQGGGQFF
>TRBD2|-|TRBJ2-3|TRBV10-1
TGCGCCAGCAGTGAGCCGACCAGACTAGCGGGGGGGCCCCACACAGATACGCAGTATTTT
CASSEPTRLAGGPHTDTQYF
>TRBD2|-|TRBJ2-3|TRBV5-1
TGCGCCAGCGGAAAGACTAGCACTAGCACAGATACGCAGTATTTT
CASGKTSTSTDTQYF
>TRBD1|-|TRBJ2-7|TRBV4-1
TGCGCCAGCAGCCAAGGGGAACGAGACAGGGATAAAAAGCAGTACTTC
CASSQGERDRDKKQYF
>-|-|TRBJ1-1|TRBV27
TGTGCCAGCAGTATGATTGGGGGGGTACCCACTGAAGCTTTCTTT
CASSMIGGVPTEAFF
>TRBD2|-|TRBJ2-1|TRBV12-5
TGTGCTAGTGGTCCCCCCACTAGCGGGGGGGTCAATGAGCAGTTCTTC
CASGPPTSGGVNEQFF
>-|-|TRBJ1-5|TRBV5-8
TGTGCCAGCACCTCGTGGGCTGTCAGGGCCCAGAATCAGCCCCAGCATTTT
CASTSWAVRAQNQPQHF
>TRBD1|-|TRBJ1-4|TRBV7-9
TGTGCCAGCAGCGAAAAGACAGGGAGTTCGGAAAAACTGTTTTTT
CASSEKTGSSEKLFF